The 20 T cell receptor beta chains below all came from one sample that was sequenced in a study of human T cells and chemical hapten exposure. Time point meaning: patch test 3, about 24 weeks after DPC sensitization. As for treatment: therapeutic diphenylcyclopropenone sensitization with weekly scalp DPC. One entry per CDR3 protein results from TCRdb running MiXCR on the RACE reads. The sample has about 30,000 distinct CDR3 sequences, about 5% seen once. Sequencing was performed on whole blood, taken in connection with sensitization to the hapten diphenylcyclopropenone (DPC). Source of these receptors: a man aged 25-45 years with alopecia areata. Some clones in this sample may be carry-over from other donors' samples.

The rearrangement uses TRBV30 and TRBJ2-2; the D gene is possibly TRBD2 (5 bases). This CDR3 has 14 amino acids. V was trimmed by 8 bases and J by 2 bases, leaving 15 bases between them. Germline loops: CDR1 GTSNPN, CDR2 SVGIG (reference sequence). The CDR3, as DNA: TGTGCCGGTCCAGCGGTGGTTAACACCGGGGAGCTGTTTTTT. It codes for CAGPAVVNTGELFF.

This clonotype has a count of ten or more. The rearrangement links TRBV18 to TRBJ2-4; unclear D gene. CDR1 and CDR2 from the germline V gene are KGHSH and LQKENI. This CDR3 comprises 15 residues. Trimming pared 2 bases from V and 1 base from J, leaving 9 bases between. The CDR3 sequence: CASSPVGPAKNIQYF. CDR3 nucleotides: TGTGCCAGCTCACCAGTAGGGCCTGCCAAAAACATTCAGTACTTC.

This clonotype was counted at least ten times. This chain's CDR3 is CASSYRESNEKLFF. CDR3 DNA sequence: TGTGCCAGCAGTTACAGGGAGTCTAATGAAAAACTGTTTTTT. The chain combines TRBV6-5 with TRBJ1-4, with D hard to call. CDR3 length: 14 residues. Trimming pared 2 bases from V and 3 bases from J, leaving 7 bases between. Per the germline V gene, CDR1 is MNHEY and CDR2 is SVGAGI.

This clonotype was picked up many times. J is TRBJ1-2 and V is TRBV27; D is unresolved. V lost 5 bases to trimming and J lost 2 bases, with 12 bases between them. The CDR3 extends over 14 amino acids. Germline loops: CDR1 MNHEY, CDR2 SMNVEV (reference sequence). CDR3 sequence (DNA): TGTGCCAGCAGTGGCAGCAGAGAAAACTATGGCTACACCTTC. Protein sequence: CASSGSRENYGYTF.

This clonotype showed up many times. This chain uses TRBV15 with TRBJ2-2, with TRBD1 as a possible D gene (6 bases). V was cut by 4 bases and J by 4 bases, with 7 bases left in between. Germline values: CDR1 LNHNV, CDR2 YYDKDF (reference sequence). This CDR3 is 13 amino acids long. The CDR3 nucleotides are TGTGCCACCAGCACAGGGGCCACCGGGGAGCTGTTTTTT. Protein product: CATSTGATGELFF.

The sample holds many counts of this clonotype. The CDR3 loop reads CASSQDSSGRTQSTGELFF. The CDR3 DNA is TGCGCCAGCAGCCAAGATTCGAGCGGGAGGACCCAGAGCACCGGGGAGCTGTTTTTT. The chain carries TRBV4-3 and TRBJ2-2; 9 bases fit TRBD2. The CDR3 length is 19 residues. CDR1 is LGHNA and CDR2 is YSLEER in the germline V gene. V trimming: 0 bases; J trimming: 4 bases; junction bases outside the gene matches: 12.

This clonotype was seen at least ten times. The chain employs TRBV4-3 and TRBJ1-6; TRBD1 matches at 10 bases. CDR1 is LGHNA and CDR2 is YSLEER in the germline V gene. CDR3 length: 16 residues. The V and J ends lost 0 bases and 11 bases, in that order; junction bases with no gene match: 7. The DNA for the CDR3 is TGCGCCAGCAGCCAAGATTGGGGGGGACAGGGGACACCCCTCCACTTT. Translating gives CASSQDWGGQGTPLHF.

In its sample, this clonotype was seen many times. The CDR3 spells CASSFLETQYF. DNA for the CDR3: TGTGCCAGCAGCTTCTTAGAGACCCAGTACTTC. The chain joins TRBV11-2 to TRBJ2-5; no definite D call. Trimming removed 3 bases at V and 4 bases at J, with 3 bases between. CDR1 is SGHAT and CDR2 is FQNNGV in the germline V gene. The length of the CDR3 is 11 residues. The complete variable domain, with remaining parts taken from reference TRBV11-2 and TRBJ2-5, reads EAGVAQSPRYKIIEKRQSVAFWCNPISGHATLYWYQQILGQGPKLLIQFQNNGVVDDSQLPKDRFSAERLKGVDSTLKIQPAKLEDSAVYLCASSFLETQYFGPGTRLLVL.

This clonotype has ten or more counts. The chain recombines TRBV6-5 with TRBJ1-1; D is unclear. In germline, CDR1 is MNHEY, CDR2 SVGAGI. V was cut by 4 bases and J by 1 base, with 13 bases left in between. The CDR3 covers 15 residues. This chain's CDR3 is CASSSGTLGNTEAFF. CDR3 nucleotides: TGTGCCAGCAGTTCGGGTACCTTAGGGAACACTGAAGCTTTCTTT.

This clonotype was detected ten times or more. The chain recombines TRBV10-2 with TRBJ2-3, with a weak D call TRBD1 (6 bases). The germline gives CDR1 WSHSY, CDR2 SAAADI. Trimming removed 5 bases at V and 4 bases at J, with 13 bases between. This CDR3 has 14 amino acids. This CDR3 is CASSPWAGADTQYF. CDR3 sequence (DNA): TGCGCCAGCAGTCCCTGGGCAGGGGCAGATACGCAGTATTTT.

This clonotype has a count of ten or more. The chain has TRBV3-1 and TRBJ1-1; the D gene is possibly TRBD1 (5 bases). The V and J ends lost 0 bases and 3 bases respectively, with 11 bases between them. CDR1 and CDR2 from the germline V gene are LGHDT and YNNKEL (reference sequence). The CDR3 loop spans 15 amino acids. CDR3 protein: CASSQDWGGDTEAFF. DNA of the CDR3: TGTGCCAGCAGCCAAGACTGGGGGGGTGACACTGAAGCTTTCTTT.

This clonotype has a count of ten or more. The chain combines TRBV20-1 with TRBJ2-1; TRBD2 is a possible D gene (5 bases). V was clipped by 0 bases and J by 7 bases, with 10 bases between them. The CDR3 covers 13 residues. Germline CDR1 DFQATT, CDR2 SNEGSKA (reference sequence). This CDR3 reads CSARDTSKNEQFF. The CDR3 nucleotides read TGCAGTGCTAGAGATACTAGTAAAAATGAGCAGTTCTTC.

This clonotype has at least ten counts. CDR3 loop: CASRRTGENQPQHF. The CDR3 DNA is TGTGCCAGCAGACGAACAGGGGAGAATCAGCCCCAGCATTTT. The chain uses TRBV6-5 and TRBJ1-5, with 7 positions matching TRBD1. Germline trimming cut 6 bases from V and 4 bases from J; bases unmatched to any gene: 6. CDR3 length: 14 residues. CDR1 and CDR2 (germline): MNHEY, SVGAGI.

The sample holds many counts of this clonotype. This chain connects TRBV19 to TRBJ1-5; 7 nucleotides line up with TRBD1. CDR3 length equals 15 residues. Looked up from germline, CDR1 is LNHDA and CDR2 is SQIVND (reference sequence). Losses at the gene ends were 7 bases for V and 0 bases for J; bases not matched to a gene: 6. The CDR3 spells CASKPRDSSNQPQHF. The CDR3 DNA reads TGTGCCAGTAAGCCCCGGGACAGTAGCAATCAGCCCCAGCATTTT.

This clonotype was recorded many times. This chain uses TRBV15 with TRBJ2-3; perhaps TRBD1 as D (5 bases). V dropped 1 base and J dropped 3 bases, with 26 bases sitting between them. Germline V gives CDR1 LNHNV, CDR2 YYDKDF (reference sequence). This CDR3 spans 20 amino acids. The CDR3 DNA follows: TGTGCCACCAGCAGAGTAGGCTCCCTTGAATGGGGCGCTGGGACAGATACGCAGTATTTT. It is translated as CATSRVGSLEWGAGTDTQYF. Using reference TRBV15 and TRBJ2-3 for the parts outside the CDR3, the full variable domain is DAMVIQNPRYQVTQFGKPVTLSCSQTLNHNVMYWYQQKSSQAPKLLFHYYDKDFNNEADTPDNFQSRRPNTSFCFLDIRSPGLGDTAMYLCATSRVGSLEWGAGTDTQYFGPGTRLTVL.

This clonotype appeared a few times. The chain links TRBV29-1 to TRBJ2-5; unclear D gene. The length of the CDR3 is 12 residues. The germline gives CDR1 SQVTM, CDR2 ANQGSEA. V lost 3 bases to trimming and J lost 5 bases, with 10 bases between them. The CDR3, as DNA: TGCAGCGTTGATCGCGGAAGGGAGACCCAGTACTTC. This sequence encodes CSVDRGRETQYF.

This clonotype has at least ten counts. The rearrangement joins TRBV3-1 to TRBJ1-2, with D unclear. Trimming shortened V by 0 bases and J by 4 bases, and 12 bases separated the two germline ends. CDR1 is LGHDT and CDR2 is YNNKEL in the germline V gene (reference sequence). This CDR3 contains 15 residues. CDR3 bases: TGTGCCAGCAGCCAAGACCGTCACGGATCCTATGGCTACACCTTC. It specifies CASSQDRHGSYGYTF.

This clonotype was recorded many times. The chain links TRBV23-1 to TRBJ2-1, with 7 positions matching TRBD1. TRBV23-1 counts as an open reading frame of uncertain function. The CDR3 spans 15 residues. The junction had 10 bases not matched to a gene; V was cut back by 11 bases and J by 0 bases. In DNA, the CDR3 is TGCGCCCCCCCGGGACAGCAGAGCTCCTACAATGAGCAGTTCTTC. It codes for CAPPGQQSSYNEQFF.

In its sample, this clonotype was seen many times. The chain has TRBV19 and TRBJ2-5; D perhaps matches TRBD2 (6 bases). Germline V gene data show CDR1 as LNHDA and CDR2 as SQIVND (reference sequence). Trimming removed 6 bases from V and 5 bases from J, with 13 bases in between. The CDR3 consists of 13 residues. The CDR3 is CASSGTRGETQYF. For the CDR3, the DNA is TGTGCCAGTAGCGGGACTCGAGGGGAGACCCAGTACTTC.

This clonotype came up many times. The CDR3 nucleotides read TGTGCCAGCAGCTTTTCTGGGGCCGGGGAGCTGTTTTTT. Amino acid sequence: CASSFSGAGELFF. The gene calls are TRBV7-9 and TRBJ2-2; no clear D. The CDR3 has 13 amino acids. Trimming pared 3 bases from V and 6 bases from J, leaving 8 bases between. The germline gives CDR1 SEHNR, CDR2 FQNEAQ (reference sequence).